The rows below give T cell receptor beta chains drawn from one sample of a study of cytomegalovirus exposure and HLA in healthy donors. The data were produced by immunoSEQ multiplex PCR, yet TCRdb's version contains in-frame clones alone and is incomplete. In all, the sample yields some 76,000 clones. Input material: PBMCs. These receptors all come from a female donor in good health and CMV-seropositive. CDR3s include the opening cysteine and the closing phenylalanine or tryptophan. Fields, in order: J gene, D gene, V gene, CDR3 DNA, CDR3 protein. The D gene is left open where the match is weak.

>TRBJ1-2|TRBD1|TRBV7-9
TGTGCCATAGAGGGGGCAGTGGGCTATGGCTACACCTTC
CAIEGAVGYGYTF
>TRBJ1-2|TRBD1|TRBV4-3
TGCGCCAGCAGCTACTTACCGACAGGGATAGGATATTATGGCTACACCTTC
CASSYLPTGIGYYGYTF
>TRBJ1-1|TRBD1|TRBV29-1
TGCAGCGTTGAACCTAGACAGGGTGGTACTGAAGCTTTCTTT
CSVEPRQGGTEAFF
>TRBJ1-1|.|TRBV9
TGTGCCAGCAGCCCCCCCGGGTCCCGGAACGCTGAAGCTTTCTTT
CASSPPGSRNAEAFF
>TRBJ2-4|TRBD1|TRBV18
TGTGCCAGCGCACCCAGGCAGGGACAGACTAAAAACATTCAGTACTTC
CASAPRQGQTKNIQYF
>TRBJ2-1|TRBD2|TRBV5-4
TGTGCCAGCAGCACGGGACTAGCGTCCTACAATGAGCAGTTCTTC
CASSTGLASYNEQFF
>TRBJ1-1|TRBD1|TRBV7-9
TGTGCCAGCAGCTTAACAGGGGGCACTGAAGCTTTCTTT
CASSLTGGTEAFF
>TRBJ2-3|.|TRBV29-1
TGCAGCGTGACTGACAGACCCGATACGCAGTATTTT
CSVTDRPDTQYF
>TRBJ1-1|TRBD1|TRBV7-9
TGTGCCAGCAGCCCCGACCGGGGGGGGACAGGGGGCATGAACACTGAAGCTTTCTTT
CASSPDRGGTGGMNTEAFF
>TRBJ2-5|TRBD1|TRBV19
TGTGCCAGTAGTACCCCGACAGGGGGCGTGAAGACCCAGTACTTC
CASSTPTGGVKTQYF
>TRBJ2-7|.|TRBV20-1
TGCAGTGCTAGTAGTGAGTACGAGCAGTACTTC
CSASSEYEQYF
>TRBJ2-7|.|TRBV5-4
TGTGCCAGCAGCTTGGCCGGCGGGGCTTACGAGCAGTACTTC
CASSLAGGAYEQYF
>TRBJ1-1|.|TRBV25-1
TGTGCCAGCAGTGAATTGTCTGGGACTGGTGAAGCTTTCTTT
CASSELSGTGEAFF
>TRBJ1-5|TRBD1|TRBV5-8
TGTGCCAGCACCCGGACAGGATTCAATCAGCCCCAGCATTTT
CASTRTGFNQPQHF
>TRBJ1-4|.|TRBV11-1
TGTGCCAGCAGCTTAGGCCAGGGAAACGAAAAACTGTTTTTT
CASSLGQGNEKLFF
>TRBJ1-5|TRBD1|TRBV5-1
TGCGCCAGCAGTTTTGGGACAGGAGCCCCGGGAGAGCCCCAGCATTTT
CASSFGTGAPGEPQHF
>TRBJ1-1|.|TRBV11-3
TGTGCCAGCAGCCCCAGCGGGGGTGGAACTGAAGCTTTCTTT
CASSPSGGGTEAFF